A selection of T cell receptor beta chains follows, all from one sample in a study of beta chain features in type 1 diabetes. Clones were sequenced by immunoSEQ multiplex PCR, and TCRdb holds only the in-frame ones, with some missing. The data hold 500,000 to 700,000 clones, with around 15% observed a single time. Input material: naive CD4+ T cells from blood. The receptors derive from a man aged 18 to 35 in good health. The CDR3 runs from the conserved cysteine through the conserved F or W. Fields, in order: V gene, J gene, clone size, D gene, CDR3 DNA, CDR3 protein. D genes are given only for firm matches. Clone size is not always given. Where it is, it says once, few, many or a class for expanded clones.

TRBV30,TRBJ2-5,-,TRBD2,TGTGCCTGGAGTGTAGCGGGGTTGGAGACCCAGTACTTC,CAWSVAGLETQYF
TRBV2,TRBJ2-3,few,TRBD2,TGTGCCAGCAGACGGGAGGGAGGAGATACGCAGTATTTT,CASRREGGDTQYF
TRBV5-1,TRBJ2-7,few,TRBD1,TGCGCCAGCAGCTTGACAGGGGGAGCGCTCGAGCAGTACTTC,CASSLTGGALEQYF
TRBV9,TRBJ2-2,few,-,TGTGCCAGCAGCGTATGGCAGACCTACACCGGGGAGCTGTTTTTT,CASSVWQTYTGELFF
TRBV30,TRBJ1-2,few,-,TGTGCCTGGAGTCCCACGGGCCAGGGTAACTATGGCTACACCTTC,CAWSPTGQGNYGYTF
TRBV5-1,TRBJ1-2,-,-,TGCGCCAGCAGCTTGGCGGCAGGGGTCGTCGGTGGCTACACCTTC,CASSLAAGVVGGYTF
TRBV5-6,TRBJ1-4,-,-,TGTGCCAGCAGCTTGGCCTCAGCCGCAACTAATGAAAAACTGTTTTTT,CASSLASAATNEKLFF
TRBV11-2,TRBJ2-2,-,TRBD2,TGTGCCAGCAGCAATAGCGGGACCACCGGGGAGCTGTTTTTT,CASSNSGTTGELFF
TRBV18,TRBJ1-5,few,-,TGTGCCAGCTCACAGCCCACAGGGAATAATGGTCAGCCCCAGCATTTT,CASSQPTGNNGQPQHF
TRBV30,TRBJ2-7,-,-,TGTGCCTGGAGTGTACGGGGGTATCTTTCGCCACAGTACTTC,CAWSVRGYLSPQYF
TRBV7-2,TRBJ1-2,-,-,TGTGCCAGCAGCCCACTATCGACCGCGGACTATGGCTACACCTTC,CASSPLSTADYGYTF
TRBV7-2,TRBJ1-6,-,-,TGTGCCAGCAGCTCGAATATCAGGGGATATAATTCACCCCTCCACTTT,CASSSNIRGYNSPLHF
TRBV9,TRBJ1-1,-,-,TGTGCCAGCAGCGTGGGACCTACAGGGATAGCTGAAGCTTTCTTT,CASSVGPTGIAEAFF
TRBV27,TRBJ1-4,once,-,TGTGCCAGCAGTTGGGGCAGGGTCCATGAAAAACTGTTTTTT,CASSWGRVHEKLFF
TRBV7-9,TRBJ1-5,few,-,TGTGCCAGCAGCTTAAGTAGGCAGGGGATAACCAATCAGCCCCAGCATTTT,CASSLSRQGITNQPQHF